These 9 T cell receptor beta chains were all obtained from the same sample, sequenced in a study of cytomegalovirus exposure and HLA in healthy donors. Both 60 Vbeta primers and 13 Jbeta primers went into the PCR. The data were produced by immunoSEQ multiplex PCR, yet TCRdb's version contains in-frame clones alone and is incomplete. The table lists roughly 100,000 clones, 75% to 80% of them singletons, with roughly 6% in the top ten. The sample comprised PBMCs. Source of these receptors: a man between 60 and 70 years old in good health and CMV-seropositive.

The gene calls are TRBV11-3 and TRBJ1-1; no reliable D call. V shed 4 bases and J shed 4 bases, with 13 bases lying between them. The CDR3 totals 14 residues. Germline-derived CDR1 and CDR2 are SGHNT and YENEEA. The CDR3 is CASSSSQSGTEAFF. The CDR3 coding sequence is TGTGCCAGCAGCTCGTCTCAATCCGGCACTGAAGCTTTCTTT.

The genes are TRBV6-5 and TRBJ1-3; a possible D gene is TRBD1 (5 bases). Trimming cost V 7 bases and J 2 bases, with 12 bases left between them. The CDR3 loop spans 14 amino acids. Germline values: CDR1 MNHEY, CDR2 SVGAGI. The CDR3 DNA reads as TGTGCCAGCATGGGACTGGAGGCTGGAAACACCATATATTTT. As protein: CASMGLEAGNTIYF.

This clone was observed a few times. V and J are TRBV4-2 and TRBJ2-1; perhaps TRBD2 as D (6 bases). The CDR3 consists of 14 residues. CDR1 and CDR2 (germline): LGHNA, YNFKEQ. V was clipped by 4 bases and J by 1 base, with 8 bases between them. In DNA form, the CDR3 reads TGTGCCAGCAGCCGACTAGAGTCCTACAATGAGCAGTTCTTC. Its translation is CASSRLESYNEQFF.

Here the CDR3 DNA reads TGTGCCCTGGAGGGAGGGGCAAATTCACCCCTCCACTTT. Translated, it gives CALEGGANSPLHF. The V gene is TRBV30, the J gene TRBJ1-6; tentative D call: TRBD1 (5 bases). The CDR3 length is 13 residues. In germline, CDR1 is GTSNPN, CDR2 SVGIG (reference sequence). V lost 8 bases to trimming and J lost 7 bases, with 15 bases between them.

The chain has TRBV28 and TRBJ2-1; 8 positions agree with TRBD2. Germline-derived CDR1 and CDR2 are MDHEN and SYDVKM. Germline trimming cut 7 bases from V and 2 bases from J; bases unmatched to any gene: 7. CDR3 length equals 15 residues. CDR3 DNA: TGTGCCAGCATCTCGCCCGGGGGGGCCTACAATGAGCAGTTCTTC. Its translation is CASISPGGAYNEQFF. The full variable domain, in which reference TRBV28 and TRBJ2-1 provide the parts outside the CDR3, is DVKVTQSSRYLVKRTGEKVFLECVQDMDHENMFWYRQDPGLGLRLIYFSYDVKMKEKGDIPEGYSVSREKKERFSLILESASTNQTSMYLCASISPGGAYNEQFFGPGTRLTVL.

V usage is TRBV27 and J usage is TRBJ2-3, with a possible D match to TRBD1 (5 bases). CDR3 size: 14 residues. V lost 6 bases to trimming and J lost 1 base, with 11 bases between them. Per germline, CDR1 MNHEY and CDR2 SMNVEV (reference sequence). The CDR3 is CASRPTGGTDTQYF. The CDR3 coding sequence is TGTGCCAGCAGGCCCACAGGCGGCACAGATACGCAGTATTTT.

The V and J genes are TRBV5-1 and TRBJ2-1; TRBD2 matches 12 bases. Per the germline V gene, CDR1 is SGHRS and CDR2 is YFSETQ. Unmatched junction bases numbered 6, after V lost 4 bases and J lost 4 bases. The CDR3 spans 16 residues. The CDR3 region is CASSIPTSGGYNEQFF. In DNA form, the CDR3 reads TGCGCCAGCAGCATACCGACTAGCGGGGGATACAATGAGCAGTTCTTC.

V and J are TRBV4-1 and TRBJ2-5, with 7 nucleotides matching TRBD2. Germline CDR1 MGHRA, CDR2 YSYEKL. The CDR3 sequence is 13 residues long. Trimming removed 4 bases from V and 5 bases from J; junction bases left unmatched: 4. This CDR3 reads CASSRLLAETQYF. CDR3 DNA sequence: TGCGCCAGCAGCCGGTTACTAGCGGAGACCCAGTACTTC.

This chain connects TRBV7-9 to TRBJ1-3, with TRBD1 identical over 9 bases. This CDR3 contains 18 residues. CDR1 SEHNR and CDR2 FQNEAQ come from the germline V gene (reference sequence). V lost 1 base to trimming and J lost 2 bases; unmatched junction nucleotides: 9. The CDR3 is CASSLGAGQGLPGNTIYF. CDR3 nucleotides: TGTGCCAGCAGCTTAGGGGCGGGACAGGGCCTTCCTGGAAACACCATATATTTT. The full variable domain, its missing parts supplied by reference TRBV7-9 and TRBJ1-3, is DTGVSQNPRHKITKRGQNVTFRCDPISEHNRLYWYRQTLGQGPEFLTYFQNEAQLEKSRLLSDRFSAERPKGSFSTLEIQRTEQGDSAMYLCASSLGAGQGLPGNTIYFGEGSWLTVV.